Below are 2 T cell receptor beta chains sequenced from a single sample in a study of blood T cell repertoires in COVID-19. The data were produced by immunoSEQ multiplex PCR, yet TCRdb's version contains in-frame clones alone and is incomplete. The table lists about 100,000 clones, roughly 85% of them singletons. The sequenced sample consisted of peripheral blood. The receptors come from a woman aged 70 to 79 with acute or convalescent COVID-19.

The V gene is TRBV28, the J gene TRBJ1-5; 7 bases fit TRBD1. V was pared by 2 bases and J by 7 bases, with 11 bases of the junction left unmatched. CDR1 is MDHEN and CDR2 is SYDVKM in the germline V gene. This CDR3 region has 16 residues. The CDR3 sequence: CASSLPSGGVGQPQHF. CDR3 bases: TGTGCCAGCAGTTTACCCTCAGGGGGTGTAGGCCAGCCCCAGCATTTT.

This clone occurred a few times. The genes are TRBV5-5 and TRBJ1-6, with 10 positions matching TRBD1. The V gene's germline CDR1 is SGHKS and CDR2 YYEKEE (reference sequence). This CDR3 is 15 amino acids long. The junction had 6 bases not matched to a gene; V was cut back by 3 bases and J by 9 bases. The CDR3 sequence is CASSSPGQGSSPLHF. CDR3 bases: TGTGCCAGCAGCTCACCGGGACAGGGGAGTTCACCCCTCCACTTT.